This T cell receptor beta chain was recovered during a study of cytomegalovirus exposure and HLA in healthy donors. Researchers ran the PCR with 60 Vbeta and 13 Jbeta primers. Sequencing was performed with immunoSEQ multiplex PCR; in TCRdb, only in-frame clones are kept and a portion is missing. In the table there are under 250,000 clones, about 80% of which are singletons. Losses at the gene ends were 8 bases for V and 1 base for J; bases not matched to a gene: 9. CDR3 size: 15 residues. Per germline, CDR1 LGHNT and CDR2 FRNRAP. Samples came from healthy bone marrow donors. The specimen sequenced was PBMCs. The V and J genes are TRBV12-5 and TRBJ2-5; 8 bases fit TRBD2. This clonotype originated in a woman between 50 and 59 years old in good health and CMV-seropositive. CDR3 DNA: TGTGCTAGTCAATGGGGACTAGGACCCCAAGAGACCCAGTACTTC. As protein: CASQWGLGPQETQYF. The whole variable domain, remainder taken from reference TRBV12-5 and TRBJ2-5, is DARVTQTPRHKVTEMGQEVTMRCQPILGHNTVFWYRQTMMQGLELLAYFRNRAPLDDSGMPKDRFSAEMPDATLATLKIQPSEPRDSAVYFCASQWGLGPQETQYFGPGTRLLVL.